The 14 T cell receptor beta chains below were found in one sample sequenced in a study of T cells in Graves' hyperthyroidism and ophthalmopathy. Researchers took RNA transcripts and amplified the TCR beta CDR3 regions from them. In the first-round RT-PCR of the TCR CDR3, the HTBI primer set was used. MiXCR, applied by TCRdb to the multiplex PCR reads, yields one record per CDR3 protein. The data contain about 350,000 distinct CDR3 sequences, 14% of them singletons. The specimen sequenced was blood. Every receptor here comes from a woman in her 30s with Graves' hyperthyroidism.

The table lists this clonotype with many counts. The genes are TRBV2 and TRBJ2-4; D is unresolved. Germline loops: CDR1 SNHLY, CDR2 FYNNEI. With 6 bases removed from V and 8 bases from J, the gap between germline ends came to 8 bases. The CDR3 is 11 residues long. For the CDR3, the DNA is TGTGCCAGCAGCTCGGTAGACATTCAGTACTTC. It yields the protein CASSSVDIQYF.

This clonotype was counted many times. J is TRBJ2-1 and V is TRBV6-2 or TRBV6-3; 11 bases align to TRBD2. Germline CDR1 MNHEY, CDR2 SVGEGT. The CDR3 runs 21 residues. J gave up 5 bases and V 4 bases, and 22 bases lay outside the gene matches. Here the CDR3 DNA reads TGTGCCAGCAGTTGGATGGTGGCGCTAGCGGGAGGCCCACGACTAGACAATGAGCAGTTCTTC. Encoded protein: CASSWMVALAGGPRLDNEQFF.

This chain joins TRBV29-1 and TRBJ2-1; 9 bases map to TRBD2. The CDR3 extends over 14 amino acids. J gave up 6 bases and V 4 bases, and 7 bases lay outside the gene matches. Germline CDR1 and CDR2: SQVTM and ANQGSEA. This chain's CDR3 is CSVGLREGINEQFF. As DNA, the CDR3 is TGCAGCGTTGGTTTGCGGGAGGGTATCAATGAGCAGTTCTTC.

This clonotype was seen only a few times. The CDR3 bases are TGTGCCAGCAGTTACCGACAGGGGGTAAACACTGAAGCTTTCTTT. Residues: CASSYRQGVNTEAFF. The chain uses TRBV6-9 and TRBJ1-1; 9 bases agree with TRBD1. The V gene end was trimmed by 3 bases and the J gene end by 2 bases; junction bases not matched to a gene: 4. Looked up from germline, CDR1 is MNHGY and CDR2 is SVAAGI. The CDR3 has 15 residues.

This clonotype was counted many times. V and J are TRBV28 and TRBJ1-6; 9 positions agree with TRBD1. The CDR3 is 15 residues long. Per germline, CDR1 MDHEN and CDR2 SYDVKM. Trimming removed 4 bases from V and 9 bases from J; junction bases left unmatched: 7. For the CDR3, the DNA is TGTGCCAGCAGTTGGGGTACAGGGGGCTCTTCACCCCTCCACTTT. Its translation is CASSWGTGGSSPLHF. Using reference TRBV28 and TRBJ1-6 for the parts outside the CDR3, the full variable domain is DVKVTQSSRYLVKRTGEKVFLECVQDMDHENMFWYRQDPGLGLRLIYFSYDVKMKEKGDIPEGYSVSREKKERFSLILESASTNQTSMYLCASSWGTGGSSPLHFGNGTRLTVT.

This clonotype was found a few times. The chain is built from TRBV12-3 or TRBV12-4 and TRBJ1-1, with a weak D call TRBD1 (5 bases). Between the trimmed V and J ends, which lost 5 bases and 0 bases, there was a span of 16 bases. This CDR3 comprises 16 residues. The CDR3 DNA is TGTGCCAGCAGTCGTGGGGCAGCCTTAATGAACACTGAAGCTTTCTTT. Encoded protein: CASSRGAALMNTEAFF.

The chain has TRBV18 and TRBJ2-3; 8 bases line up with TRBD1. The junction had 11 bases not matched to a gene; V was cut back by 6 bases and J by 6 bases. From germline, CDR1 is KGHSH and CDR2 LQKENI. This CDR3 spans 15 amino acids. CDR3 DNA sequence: TGTGCCAGCTCCCAGGAAGGACAGGGAAGCGATACGCAGTATTTT. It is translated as CASSQEGQGSDTQYF.

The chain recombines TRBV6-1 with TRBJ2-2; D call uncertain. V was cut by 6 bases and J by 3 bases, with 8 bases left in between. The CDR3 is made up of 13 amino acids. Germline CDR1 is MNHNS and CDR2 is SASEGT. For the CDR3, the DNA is TGTGCCAGCAGCCTCGTGGACACCGGGGAGCTGTTTTTT. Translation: CASSLVDTGELFF.

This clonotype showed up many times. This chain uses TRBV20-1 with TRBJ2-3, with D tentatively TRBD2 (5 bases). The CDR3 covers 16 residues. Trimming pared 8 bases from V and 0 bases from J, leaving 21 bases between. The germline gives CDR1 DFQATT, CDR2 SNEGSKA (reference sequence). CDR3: CSRSVGLPFSTDTQYF. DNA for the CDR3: TGCAGTAGGAGCGTCGGACTCCCCTTTAGCACAGATACGCAGTATTTT.

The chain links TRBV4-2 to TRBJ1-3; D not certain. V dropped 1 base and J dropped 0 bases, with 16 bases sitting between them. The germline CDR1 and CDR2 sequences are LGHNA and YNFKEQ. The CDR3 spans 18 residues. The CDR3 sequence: CASSQVSGSGPSGNTIYF. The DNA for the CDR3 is TGTGCCAGCAGCCAAGTCTCCGGCTCCGGGCCCTCTGGAAACACCATATATTTT.

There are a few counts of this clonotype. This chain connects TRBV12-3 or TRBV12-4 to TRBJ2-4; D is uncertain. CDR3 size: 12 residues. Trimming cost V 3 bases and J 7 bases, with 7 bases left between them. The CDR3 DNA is TGTGCCAGCAGTTTTTCCCCGAACATTCAGTACTTC. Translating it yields CASSFSPNIQYF.

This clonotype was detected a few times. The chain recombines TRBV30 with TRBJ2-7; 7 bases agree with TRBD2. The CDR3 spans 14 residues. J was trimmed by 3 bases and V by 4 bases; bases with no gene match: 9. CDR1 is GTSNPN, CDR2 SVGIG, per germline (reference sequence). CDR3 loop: CAWTVGGSHYEQYF. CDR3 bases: TGTGCCTGGACCGTGGGGGGGTCCCACTACGAGCAGTACTTC.

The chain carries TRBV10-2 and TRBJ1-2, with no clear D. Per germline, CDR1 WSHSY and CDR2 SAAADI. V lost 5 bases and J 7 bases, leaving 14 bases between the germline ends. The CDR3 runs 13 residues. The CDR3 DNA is TGCGCCAGCAGTCGCGCCCTTGAGTCTGGCTACACCTTC. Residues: CASSRALESGYTF.

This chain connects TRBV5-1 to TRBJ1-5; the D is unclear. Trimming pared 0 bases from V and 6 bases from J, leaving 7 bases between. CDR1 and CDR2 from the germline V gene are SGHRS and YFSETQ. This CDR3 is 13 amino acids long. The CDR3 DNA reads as TGCGCCAGCAGCTTGGAACGGGGTCAGCCCCAGCATTTT. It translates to CASSLERGQPQHF.